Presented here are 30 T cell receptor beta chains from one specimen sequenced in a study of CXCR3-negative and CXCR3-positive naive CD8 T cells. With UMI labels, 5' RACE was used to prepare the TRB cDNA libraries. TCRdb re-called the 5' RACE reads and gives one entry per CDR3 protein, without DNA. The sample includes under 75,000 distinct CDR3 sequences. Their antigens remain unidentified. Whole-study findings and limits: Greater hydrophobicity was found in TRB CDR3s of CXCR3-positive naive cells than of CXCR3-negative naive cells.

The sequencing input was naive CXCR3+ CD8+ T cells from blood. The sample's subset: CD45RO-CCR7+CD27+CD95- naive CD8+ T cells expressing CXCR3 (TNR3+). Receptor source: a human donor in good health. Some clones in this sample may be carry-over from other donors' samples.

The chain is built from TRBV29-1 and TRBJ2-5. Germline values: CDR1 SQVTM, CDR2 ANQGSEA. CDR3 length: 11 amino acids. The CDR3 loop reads CSVEGSETQYF.

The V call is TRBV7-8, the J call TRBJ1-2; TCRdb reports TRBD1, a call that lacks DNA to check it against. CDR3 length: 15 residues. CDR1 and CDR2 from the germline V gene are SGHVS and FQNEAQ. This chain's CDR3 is CASSEEDRGVFGYTF.

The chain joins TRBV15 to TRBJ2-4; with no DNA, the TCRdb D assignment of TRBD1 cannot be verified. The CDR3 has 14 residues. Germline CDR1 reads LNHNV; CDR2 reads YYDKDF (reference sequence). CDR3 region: CATSTIGGKNIQYF.

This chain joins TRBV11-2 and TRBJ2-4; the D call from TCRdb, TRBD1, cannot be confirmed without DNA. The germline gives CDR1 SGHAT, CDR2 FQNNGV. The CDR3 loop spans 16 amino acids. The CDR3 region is CASSPLFFQAKNIQYF.

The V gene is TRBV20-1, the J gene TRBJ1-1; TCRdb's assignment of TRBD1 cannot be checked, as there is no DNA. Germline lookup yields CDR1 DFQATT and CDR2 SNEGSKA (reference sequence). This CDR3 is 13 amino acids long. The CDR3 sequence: CSARESDSSEAFF.

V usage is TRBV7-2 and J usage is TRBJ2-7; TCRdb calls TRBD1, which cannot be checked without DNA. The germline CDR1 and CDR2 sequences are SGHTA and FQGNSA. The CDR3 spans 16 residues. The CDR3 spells CASSPDGTGFVYEQYF.

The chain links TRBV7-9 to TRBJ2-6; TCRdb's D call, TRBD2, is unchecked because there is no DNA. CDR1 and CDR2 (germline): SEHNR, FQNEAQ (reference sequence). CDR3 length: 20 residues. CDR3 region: CASSLPQAAGGFSGANVLTF.

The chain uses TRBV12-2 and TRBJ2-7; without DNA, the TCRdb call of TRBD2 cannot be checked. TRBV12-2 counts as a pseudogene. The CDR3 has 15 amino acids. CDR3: CASRLVGSPLSEQYF.

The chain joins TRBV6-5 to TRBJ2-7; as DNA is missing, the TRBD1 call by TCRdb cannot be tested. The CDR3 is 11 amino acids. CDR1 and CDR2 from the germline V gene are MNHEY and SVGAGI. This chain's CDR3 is CASSSPREQYF.

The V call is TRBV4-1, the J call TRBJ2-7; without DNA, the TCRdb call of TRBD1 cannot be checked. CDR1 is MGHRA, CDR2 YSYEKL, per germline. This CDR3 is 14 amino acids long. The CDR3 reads CASSQDQDSYEQYF.

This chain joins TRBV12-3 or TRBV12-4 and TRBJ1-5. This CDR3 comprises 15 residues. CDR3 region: CASSLGGLGNQPQHF.

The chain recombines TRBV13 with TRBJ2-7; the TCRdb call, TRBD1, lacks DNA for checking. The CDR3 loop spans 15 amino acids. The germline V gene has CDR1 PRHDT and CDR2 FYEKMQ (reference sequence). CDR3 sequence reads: CASSLRTDDSYEQYF.

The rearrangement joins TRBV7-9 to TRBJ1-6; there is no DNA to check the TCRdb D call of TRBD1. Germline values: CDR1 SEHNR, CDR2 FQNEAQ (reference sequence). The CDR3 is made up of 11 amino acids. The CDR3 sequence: CASRGSSPLHF.

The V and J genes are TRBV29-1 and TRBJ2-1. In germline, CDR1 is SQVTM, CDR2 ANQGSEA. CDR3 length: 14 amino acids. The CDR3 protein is CSVEYFTVENEQFF.

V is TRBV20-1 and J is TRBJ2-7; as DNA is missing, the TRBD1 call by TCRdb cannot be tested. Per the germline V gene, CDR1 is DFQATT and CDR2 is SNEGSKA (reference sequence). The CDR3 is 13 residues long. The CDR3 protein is CSARDVQVYEQYF.

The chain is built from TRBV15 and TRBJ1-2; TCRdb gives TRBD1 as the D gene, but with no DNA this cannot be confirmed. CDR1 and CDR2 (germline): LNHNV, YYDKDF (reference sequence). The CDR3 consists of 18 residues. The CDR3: CATSRDTSSRQAIYGYTF.

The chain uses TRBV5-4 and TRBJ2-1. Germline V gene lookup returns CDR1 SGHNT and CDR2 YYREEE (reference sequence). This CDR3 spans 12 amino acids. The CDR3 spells CASSLWRNEQYF.

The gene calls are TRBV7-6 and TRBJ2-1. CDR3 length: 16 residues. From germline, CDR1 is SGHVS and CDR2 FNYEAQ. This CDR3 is CASSLFGGSSYNEQFF.

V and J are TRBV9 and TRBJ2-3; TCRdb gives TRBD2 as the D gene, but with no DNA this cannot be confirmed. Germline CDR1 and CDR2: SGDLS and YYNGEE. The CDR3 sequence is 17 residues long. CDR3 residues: CASSPHGTSGSTDTQYF.

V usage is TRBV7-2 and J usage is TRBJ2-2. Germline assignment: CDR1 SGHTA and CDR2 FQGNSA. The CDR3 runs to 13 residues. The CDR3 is CASPLEITGELFF.

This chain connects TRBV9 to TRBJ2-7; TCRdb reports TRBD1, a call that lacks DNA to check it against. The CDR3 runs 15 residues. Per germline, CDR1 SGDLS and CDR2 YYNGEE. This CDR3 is CASSVGGTASYEQYF.

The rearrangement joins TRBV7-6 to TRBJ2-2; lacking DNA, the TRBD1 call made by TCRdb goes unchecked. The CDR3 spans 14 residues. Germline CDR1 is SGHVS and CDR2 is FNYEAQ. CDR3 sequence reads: CASRGQATTGELFF.

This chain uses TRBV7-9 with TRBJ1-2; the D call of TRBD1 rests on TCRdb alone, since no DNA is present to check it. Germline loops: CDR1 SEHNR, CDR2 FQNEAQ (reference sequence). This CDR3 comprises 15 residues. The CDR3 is CASSGLGPLNYGYTF.

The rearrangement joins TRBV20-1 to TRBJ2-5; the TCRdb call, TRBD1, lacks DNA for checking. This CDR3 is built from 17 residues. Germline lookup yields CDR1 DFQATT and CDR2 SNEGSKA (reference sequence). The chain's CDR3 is CSATYLEQGLKQETQYF.

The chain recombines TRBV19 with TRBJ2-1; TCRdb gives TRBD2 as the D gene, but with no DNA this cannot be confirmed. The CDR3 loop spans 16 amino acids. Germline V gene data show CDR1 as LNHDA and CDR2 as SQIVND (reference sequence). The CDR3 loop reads CASSIERSGGTDEQFF.

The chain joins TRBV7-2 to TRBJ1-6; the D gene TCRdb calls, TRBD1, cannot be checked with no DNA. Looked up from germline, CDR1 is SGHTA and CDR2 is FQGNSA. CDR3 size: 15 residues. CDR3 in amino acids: CASSLLGQGESPLHF.

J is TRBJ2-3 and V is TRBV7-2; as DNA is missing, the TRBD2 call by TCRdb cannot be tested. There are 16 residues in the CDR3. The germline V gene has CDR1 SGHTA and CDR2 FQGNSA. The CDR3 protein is CASSFRGAMGTDTQYF.

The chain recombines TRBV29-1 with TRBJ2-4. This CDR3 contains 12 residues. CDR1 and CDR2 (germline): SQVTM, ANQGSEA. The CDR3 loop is CSVESAKNIQYF.

The CDR3 region is CASKARGFPNEKLFF. This chain connects TRBV28 to TRBJ1-4; TCRdb's assignment of TRBD1 cannot be checked, as there is no DNA. The CDR3 consists of 15 residues. Germline V lookup: CDR1 MDHEN, CDR2 SYDVKM.

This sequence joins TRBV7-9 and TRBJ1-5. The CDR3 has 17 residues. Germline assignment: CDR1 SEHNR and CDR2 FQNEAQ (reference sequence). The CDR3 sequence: CASSLAAPGRDNQPQHF.